This TCR beta chain emerged from a study of shared clonotypes between healthy human individuals. Background on the study: There were three CD4 naive, three CD4 memory, two CD8 naive and one CD8 memory plates per donor. Findings and caveats of the study: Only blood was sampled, and tissue TCR repertoires likely differ from blood ones. Some clonotypes were shared by all four sorted-subset donors, while others were not shared. The non-shared ones had lower generation probabilities than the shared ones.

Cells designated naive CD8 were CD45RO-negative and were positively selected for CCR7, with terminally differentiated effector memory CD45RA+ cells excluded. Healthy HIV-negative adults with no recent acute infections or vaccinations were recruited as donors. Trimming removed 5 bases from V and 4 bases from J, with 12 bases in between. Per germline, CDR1 GTSNPN and CDR2 SVGIG (reference sequence). CDR3 length: 14 residues. As for this clone: Its antigen is undetermined.

Here immunoSEQ multiplex PCR was the method, and the copy in TCRdb shows in-frame clones only, minus some. The sample holds roughly 2 million clones, around 96% seen once. Sample: naive CD8+ T cells sorted from blood. V is TRBV30 and J is TRBJ2-6; TRBD1 might be the D (6 bases). The sequence was collected from a man in his late teens or twenties in good health. This CDR3 reads CAWGSGAGANVLTF. CDR3 coding DNA: TGTGCCTGGGGCTCAGGGGCGGGGGCCAACGTCCTGACTTTC.